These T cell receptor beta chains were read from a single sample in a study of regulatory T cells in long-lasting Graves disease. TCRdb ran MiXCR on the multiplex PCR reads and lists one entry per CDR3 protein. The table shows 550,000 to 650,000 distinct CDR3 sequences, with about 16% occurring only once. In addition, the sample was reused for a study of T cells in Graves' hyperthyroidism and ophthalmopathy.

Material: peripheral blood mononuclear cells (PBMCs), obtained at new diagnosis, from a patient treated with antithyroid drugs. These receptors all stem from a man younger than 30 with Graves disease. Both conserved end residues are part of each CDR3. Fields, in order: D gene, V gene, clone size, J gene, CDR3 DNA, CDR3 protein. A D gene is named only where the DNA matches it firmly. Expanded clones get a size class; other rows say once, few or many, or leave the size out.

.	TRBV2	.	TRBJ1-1	TGTGCCAGCAGTGAAGGGAGGTCGCAGGGAGGAGGTGAAGCTTTCTTT	CASSEGRSQGGGEAFF
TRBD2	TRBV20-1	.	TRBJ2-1	TGCAGTGCTAGACGGACTAGCGGGAGCTACAATGAGCAGTTCTTC	CSARRTSGSYNEQFF
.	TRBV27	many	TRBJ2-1	TGTGCCAGCAGTTTATGGGGGCGGGAGTGGGGCAATGAGCAGTTCTTC	CASSLWGREWGNEQFF
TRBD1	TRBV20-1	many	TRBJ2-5	TGCAGTGCTAGAGATTGGGGGACAGGGGGCAGACTCTGGGAGACCCAGTACTTC	CSARDWGTGGRLWETQYF
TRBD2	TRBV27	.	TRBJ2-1	TGTGCCAGCAGTTTACGGAGCGGGACCTACAATGAGCAGTTCTTC	CASSLRSGTYNEQFF
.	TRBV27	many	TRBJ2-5	TGTGCCAGCAGTAACCTTGACGCCCTTGGAGAGACCCAGTACTTC	CASSNLDALGETQYF
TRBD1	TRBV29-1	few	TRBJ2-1	TGCAGCGTTGAAAAGGGCAGGGGGTACAATGAGCAGTTCTTC	CSVEKGRGYNEQFF
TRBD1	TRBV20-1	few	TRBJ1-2	TGCAGTGCGGCCGGGGACAGGGCTCTCTATGGCTACACCTTC	CSAAGDRALYGYTF
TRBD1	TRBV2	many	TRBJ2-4	TGTGCCAGCAAAGGGACAGGGGGCAGGAACATTCAGTACTTC	CASKGTGGRNIQYF
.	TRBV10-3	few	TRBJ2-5	TGTGCCATCATTCGACAGGCCCCTAATAAGGAGACCCAGTACTTC	CAIIRQAPNKETQYF
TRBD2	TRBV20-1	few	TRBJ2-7	TGCAGTGCTACGGTGGGACTAGCGGGAGCCGAGCAGTACTTC	CSATVGLAGAEQYF
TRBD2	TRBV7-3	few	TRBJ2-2	TGTGCCAGCAGCCCAGCGGGAGTCACCGGGGAGCTGTTTTTT	CASSPAGVTGELFF
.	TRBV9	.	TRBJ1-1	TGTGCCAGCAGCGTAACGGGGAGTCAGAGCACTGAAGCTTTCTTT	CASSVTGSQSTEAFF
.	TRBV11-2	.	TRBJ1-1	TGTGCCAGCAGCCCATTCCCCCTTATGAACACTGAAGCTTTCTTT	CASSPFPLMNTEAFF
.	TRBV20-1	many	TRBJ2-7	TGCAGTGCTAGACTAGAAGCCTACGAGCAGTACTTC	CSARLEAYEQYF